This T cell receptor beta chain appears in the sequencing data of a study of shared clonotypes between healthy human individuals. Study results and limitations: Sequencing depth was expected to influence donor clonotype sharing. Naive subsets typically showed greater estimated richness than memory subsets.

Germline values: CDR1 MGHRA, CDR2 YSYEKL. Trimming stripped 0 bases from V and 4 bases from J, with 19 bases between. CDR3 length: 17 amino acids. Assay: immunoSEQ multiplex PCR; the TCRdb copy retains only in-frame clones and omits some. This table holds about 1.5 million clones, under 99% found once. With regard to this clone: The antigen is unknown.

The sample comprised naive CD4+ T cells sorted from blood. The sample's subset: CD45RA+ positively selected. The receptor's source is a man aged 30 to 39 in good health. J is TRBJ2-7 and V is TRBV4-1; D might be TRBD2 (6 bases). CDR3 sequence (DNA): TGCGCCAGCAGCCAAGATGGGTACGGGACGGGACTTTACGAGCAGTACTTC. It codes for CASSQDGYGTGLYEQYF.